The T cell receptor (beta chain) under discussion was sequenced for a study of blood T cells in healthy people across ages. Trimming at V came to 6 bases and at J to 2 bases, leaving 9 bases not matched to a gene. This CDR3 contains 17 residues. With a J-beta primer mix and a sample-barcoded 5' primer, a second PCR ran about 7 to 12 cycles. One entry per CDR3 protein, called by TCRdb with MiXCR from the 5' RACE reads. The sample records just over 1 million distinct CDR3 sequences, 40% to 50% being singletons. The chain couples TRBV12-3 or TRBV12-4 to TRBJ2-3; 12 bases fit TRBD2. The sample consisted of blood. The TCR sequence derives from a woman aged 55-70 years in good health. This CDR3 is CASSLTSGRVNTDTQYF. CDR3 DNA: TGTGCCAGCAGCCTGACTAGCGGGAGAGTGAACACAGATACGCAGTATTTT.